A single sample is the source of the 11 T cell receptor beta chains below, sequenced in a study of T cell repertoires in aging, cancer and after chemotherapy. TCR beta rearrangements were amplified from peripheral blood genomic DNA. Rearranged V-D-J TRB sequences were amplified with a mixed TRB-A/B primer pool. In TCRdb, the multiplex PCR reads were re-called with MiXCR into one record per CDR3 protein. This table holds approximately 2,000 distinct CDR3 sequences, about a quarter found once. The sequenced material came from blood. These receptors came from a human donor with a solid tumor.

By its share, this clonotype is medium-sized (0.01 to 0.1%). The chain joins TRBV30 to TRBJ2-7; maybe TRBD2 (7 bases). Germline V lookup: CDR1 GTSNPN, CDR2 SVGIG (reference sequence). The CDR3 contains 13 residues. Trimming left V 2 bases short and J 6 bases short, with 14 bases between. The CDR3 reads CAWSTRGGREQYF. The CDR3 DNA follows: TGTGCCTGGAGTACGAGGGGGGGCCGCGAGCAGTACTTC.

This clonotype is judged medium-sized. The rearrangement joins TRBV7-2 to TRBJ2-1; 7 bases align to TRBD2. This CDR3 spans 13 amino acids. Germline CDR1 is SGHTA and CDR2 is FQGNSA. V gave up 5 bases and J gave up 10 bases; unmatched junction bases: 8. CDR3 bases: TGTGCCAGCAGCCCGGCACTGGGGGGGGAGCAGTTCTTC. Protein sequence: CASSPALGGEQFF.

By proportion, this clonotype is medium-sized (0.01 to 0.1%). This chain uses TRBV6-5 with TRBJ1-2, with TRBD1 matching 7 bases. The CDR3 consists of 14 residues. V trimming: 5 bases; J trimming: 2 bases; junction bases outside the gene matches: 5. Germline CDR1 reads MNHEY; CDR2 reads SVGAGI. The CDR3 spells CASSPGQKNYGYTF. The CDR3 nucleotides read TGTGCCAGCAGTCCGGGACAGAAAAACTATGGCTACACCTTC.

Relative to its sample, this clonotype is medium-sized (0.01 to 0.1%). The chain has TRBV6-2 or TRBV6-3 and TRBJ1-3; weak D call: TRBD1 (5 bases). There are 13 residues in the CDR3. V was cut by 8 bases and J by 7 bases, with 15 bases left in between. Germline CDR1 reads MNHEY; CDR2 reads SVGEGT. The CDR3 loop reads CASGFLGGNTIYF. The CDR3, as DNA: TGTGCCAGCGGATTCCTCGGGGGGAACACCATATATTTT.

By share, this clonotype ranks as medium-sized (0.01 to 0.1%). The V and J genes are TRBV12-3 or TRBV12-4 and TRBJ2-6, with D uncertain. The V end was cut by 6 bases, the J end by 4 bases, with 7 bases between. CDR3 length: 13 amino acids. The CDR3 spells CASSPAGANVLTF. The CDR3 coding sequence is TGTGCCAGCAGCCCGGCCGGGGCCAACGTCCTGACTTTC.

This clonotype was detected only a few times. The chain has TRBV20-1 and TRBJ2-3; 7 bases match TRBD1. Trimming removed 5 bases from V and 4 bases from J; junction bases left unmatched: 9. From germline, CDR1 is DFQATT and CDR2 SNEGSKA (reference sequence). The CDR3 consists of 14 residues. The CDR3 sequence: CSALGRQGADTQYF. DNA for the CDR3: TGCAGTGCTCTAGGCCGTCAGGGGGCAGATACGCAGTATTTT.

The chain joins TRBV9 to TRBJ1-1, with D possibly being TRBD1 (6 bases). The CDR3 loop spans 14 amino acids. Germline loops: CDR1 SGDLS, CDR2 YYNGEE. V was cut by 4 bases and J by 1 base, with 11 bases left in between. The CDR3 protein is CASSPPGQNTEAFF. As DNA, the CDR3 is TGTGCCAGCAGCCCTCCGGGACAGAACACTGAAGCTTTCTTT.

This clonotype is judged large (0.1 to 1%). The genes are TRBV29-1 and TRBJ2-2; D is uncertain. The CDR3 consists of 16 residues. V was trimmed by 1 base and J by 0 bases, leaving 12 bases between them. CDR1 is SQVTM, CDR2 ANQGSEA, per germline. CDR3 residues: CSVEGSAITNTGELFF. Written as DNA, the CDR3 is TGCAGCGTTGAAGGCAGCGCTATTACGAACACCGGGGAGCTGTTTTTT.

This clonotype is medium-sized (0.01 to 0.1%) within its sample. V usage is TRBV7-2 and J usage is TRBJ1-2, with 7 bases matching TRBD1. This CDR3 spans 14 amino acids. V was pared by 2 bases and J by 6 bases, with 6 bases of the junction left unmatched. Germline V CDR1 and CDR2: SGHTA, FQGNSA. The CDR3, as DNA: TGTGCCAGCAGCTTAAGACAGGGATTCGATGGCTACACCTTC. Residues: CASSLRQGFDGYTF.

This sequence joins TRBV7-4 and TRBJ2-6, with D hard to call. Deletions cut 4 bases from V and 0 bases from J, with 4 bases between. This CDR3 has 14 amino acids. Germline CDR1 is SGHVT and CDR2 is SQSDAQ. CDR3 DNA: TGTGCCAGCAGCTGGAGCTCTGGGGCCAACGTCCTGACTTTC. Protein: CASSWSSGANVLTF.

The V call is TRBV10-1, the J call TRBJ1-5, with D maybe TRBD1 (6 bases). The V and J ends lost 10 bases and 2 bases respectively, with 15 bases between them. Per germline, CDR1 WNHNN and CDR2 SYGVQD (reference sequence). This CDR3 has 14 residues. The chain's CDR3 is CAIKGGMGNQPQHF. DNA of the CDR3: TGCGCCATCAAAGGGGGTATGGGCAATCAGCCCCAGCATTTT.